These 10 T cell receptor beta chains came from one sample sequenced in a study of blood T cell repertoires in COVID-19. The protocol was immunoSEQ multiplex PCR, while the TCRdb copy is restricted to in-frame clones and leaves out a portion. This table holds some 390,000 clones, over 75% found once. Sequencing input: PBMCs or T cells enriched from blood (not recorded which). Source of these receptors: a man aged 25 to 40 who had recovered from COVID-19.

CDR3 in amino acids: CASSATGGSRDTQYF. Written as DNA, the CDR3 is TGCGCCAGCAGCGCTACAGGGGGCTCTAGGGATACGCAGTATTTT. The chain is built from TRBV5-1 and TRBJ2-3; 9 positions match TRBD1. The germline V gene encodes CDR1 SGHRS and CDR2 YFSETQ. Trimming took 4 bases from V and 6 from J; bases not matched to a gene: 9. This CDR3 is 15 amino acids long. Drawing the rest from reference TRBV5-1 and TRBJ2-3, the complete variable domain is KAGVTQTPRYLIKTRGQQVTLSCSPISGHRSVSWYQQTPGQGLQFLFEYFSETQRNKGNFPGRFSGRQFSNSRSEMNVSTLELGDSALYLCASSATGGSRDTQYFGPGTRLTVL.

The rearrangement links TRBV2 to TRBJ2-7; the D gene is possibly TRBD1 (5 bases). This CDR3 has 13 residues. Deletions cut 2 bases from V and 4 bases from J, with 9 bases between. The germline CDR1 and CDR2 sequences are SNHLY and FYNNEI. CDR3 nucleotides: TGTGCCAGCAGTGAAACAGGAAATTACGAGCAGTACTTC. This sequence encodes CASSETGNYEQYF.

The J gene is TRBJ2-1, the V gene TRBV2; TRBD2 might be the D (6 bases). CDR3 length: 14 amino acids. Germline CDR1 reads SNHLY; CDR2 reads FYNNEI. Trimming pared 5 bases from V and 5 bases from J, leaving 13 bases between. CDR3 bases: TGTGCCAGCAGTCCCTTAAGGACTAACAATGAGCAGTTCTTC. As protein: CASSPLRTNNEQFF.

J is TRBJ2-3 and V is TRBV4-1; TRBD1 agrees at 7 bases. Germline CDR1 is MGHRA and CDR2 is YSYEKL. The V and J ends lost 4 bases and 0 bases, in that order; junction bases with no gene match: 4. The CDR3 loop spans 15 amino acids. CDR3 nucleotide sequence: TGCGCCAGCAGCCTGGGGACAGCTAGCACAGATACGCAGTATTTT. This gives the protein CASSLGTASTDTQYF.

The CDR3 sequence: CASTLTGLAGPTDTQYF. CDR3 DNA: TGTGCCAGCACCTTAACCGGACTAGCGGGACCCACAGATACGCAGTATTTT. The chain recombines TRBV2 with TRBJ2-3, with 12 bases that match TRBD2. Germline loops: CDR1 SNHLY, CDR2 FYNNEI. The CDR3 covers 17 residues. V was pared by 7 bases and J by 2 bases, with 10 bases of the junction left unmatched.

This chain uses TRBV4-2 with TRBJ1-3, with TRBD1 matching over 8 bases. V lost 0 bases and J lost 0; bases outside the gene matches: 13. The CDR3 has 20 residues. Germline V gives CDR1 LGHNA, CDR2 YNFKEQ. The CDR3 nucleotides read TGTGCCAGCAGCCAAGAGAAAGGGGGGACAGGCCTTTTCTCTGGAAACACCATATATTTT. Its protein is CASSQEKGGTGLFSGNTIYF.

The CDR3 coding sequence is TGTGCCAGCAGCTTCGGTAGCACAGATACGCAGTATTTT. Protein product: CASSFGSTDTQYF. The chain carries TRBV7-9 and TRBJ2-3; no reliable D call. The V end was cut by 3 bases, the J end by 0 bases, with 4 bases between. The germline CDR1 and CDR2 sequences are SEHNR and FQNEAQ (reference sequence). The CDR3 is 13 amino acids.

J is TRBJ2-7 and V is TRBV4-1; 10 positions match TRBD2. The J segment lost 2 bases and the V segment lost 0 bases, leaving 4 bases of the junction unmatched. Per the germline V gene, CDR1 is MGHRA and CDR2 is YSYEKL. The CDR3 totals 16 residues. CDR3 bases: TGCGCCAGCAGCCAAGATTTAAGCGGGAGGGCCTACGAGCAGTACTTC. Its translation: CASSQDLSGRAYEQYF.

The chain joins TRBV24-1 to TRBJ2-7, with D possibly being TRBD1 (6 bases). The CDR3 has 15 amino acids. Trimming stripped 4 bases from V and 4 bases from J, with 16 bases between. The germline V gene encodes CDR1 KGHDR and CDR2 SFDVKD. The CDR3 protein is CATSDTGTPIYEQYF. CDR3 nucleotides: TGTGCCACCAGTGACACGGGGACACCCATTTACGAGCAGTACTTC.

This chain joins TRBV27 and TRBJ1-1, with D maybe TRBD1 (5 bases). This CDR3 comprises 13 residues. Trimming shortened V by 5 bases and J by 5 bases, and 12 bases separated the two germline ends. Germline V gives CDR1 MNHEY, CDR2 SMNVEV (reference sequence). CDR3 loop: CASSPLRGTEAFF. The CDR3 nucleotides read TGTGCCAGCAGTCCACTACGGGGGACTGAAGCTTTCTTT.